The 20 T cell receptor beta chains below all came from one sample that was sequenced in a study of T cell repertoires in cytomegalovirus infection. Each CDR3 protein gets one entry after TCRdb re-called the reads with MiXCR. The table has roughly 170,000 distinct CDR3 sequences, roughly 22% seen once. Their antigen targets remain unknown. Sequencing used CD8+ T cells from cultured PBMCs, obtained from culture after CMV antigen stimulation. These receptor sequences come from a human donor in good health (CMV status not recorded). Some clones in this sample may be carry-over from other donors' samples.

The V call is TRBV12-3 or TRBV12-4, the J call TRBJ1-5; tentatively, D is TRBD1 (5 bases). Trimming took off 4 bases at V and 6 bases at J, with 10 bases between the two ends. The CDR3 spans 13 residues. The CDR3 loop is CASSWGPGQPQHF. The CDR3 DNA reads TGTGCCAGCAGTTGGGGCCCGGGTCAGCCCCAGCATTTT.

This clonotype was seen more than once but under ten times. The chain combines TRBV6-1 with TRBJ2-7; unclear D gene. V shed 7 bases and J shed 5 bases, with 24 bases lying between them. The CDR3 length is 16 residues. The germline CDR1 and CDR2 sequences are MNHNS and SASEGT. For the CDR3, the DNA is TGTGCCAGCAACACTTTCATCCAGGACGAAGCCCACGAGCAGTACTTC. As protein: CASNTFIQDEAHEQYF.

CDR3 sequence: CASSALQGRFYGYTF. The CDR3 DNA sequence: TGCGCCAGCAGCGCATTACAGGGTAGATTCTATGGCTACACCTTC. The chain uses TRBV4-3 and TRBJ1-2, with TRBD1 as a possible D gene (6 bases). V gave up 5 bases and J gave up 4 bases, with 17 bases separating them. The germline gives CDR1 LGHNA, CDR2 YSLEER. This CDR3 comprises 15 residues.

The V gene is TRBV7-9, the J gene TRBJ1-1, with TRBD1 as a possible D gene (5 bases). The CDR3 loop spans 15 amino acids. The germline V gene encodes CDR1 SEHNR and CDR2 FQNEAQ (reference sequence). Trimming left V 5 bases short and J 1 base short, with 14 bases between. The DNA of the CDR3 is TGTGCCAGCAGCCCCCTCCAGGGAAGGAACACTGAAGCTTTCTTT. Amino acid sequence: CASSPLQGRNTEAFF.

This chain links TRBV7-6 with TRBJ1-4, with D maybe TRBD1 (5 bases). CDR1 is SGHVS, CDR2 FNYEAQ, per germline. Trimming took 2 bases from V and 0 from J, leaving 13 bases between them. The CDR3 totals 17 residues. CDR3 coding DNA: TGTGCCAGCAGCTTAATGGCCCAGGGACCAACTAATGAAAAACTGTTTTTT. This codes for CASSLMAQGPTNEKLFF.

The chain carries TRBV27 and TRBJ2-7; D gene unclear. The CDR3 extends over 15 amino acids. Germline V gene lookup returns CDR1 MNHEY and CDR2 SMNVEV (reference sequence). The ends were cut back, 6 bases at V and 3 bases at J, with 18 bases in the middle. The CDR3 DNA sequence: TGTGCCAGCAGCAAAACCCGGAGCGCCTACTACGAGCAGTACTTC. Its translation is CASSKTRSAYYEQYF.

The rearrangement links TRBV5-1 to TRBJ2-1; the D gene is possibly TRBD1 (6 bases). Germline V gene data show CDR1 as SGHRS and CDR2 as YFSETQ. The CDR3 totals 15 residues. V was cut by 1 base and J by 5 bases, with 13 bases left in between. The CDR3 loop is CASSLKQGVHNEQFF. In nucleotides, the CDR3 is TGCGCCAGCAGCTTGAAACAGGGAGTACACAATGAGCAGTTCTTC.

This chain links TRBV12-3 or TRBV12-4 with TRBJ1-2, with 7 bases aligning to TRBD1. The CDR3 totals 15 residues. J gave up 5 bases and V 3 bases, and 9 bases lay outside the gene matches. The CDR3 nucleotides are TGTGCCAGCAGTTTTGAGACAGGGAGTTTTTATGGCTACACCTTC. Translating it yields CASSFETGSFYGYTF.

This clonotype was counted between two and nine times. The chain joins TRBV12-3 or TRBV12-4 to TRBJ1-1, with 7 bases fitting TRBD1. The CDR3 length is 11 residues. Unmatched junction bases numbered 3, after V lost 4 bases and J lost 10 bases. The CDR3, as DNA: TGTGCCAGCAGTTCCTCAGGGGGAGCTTTCTTT. Translated: CASSSSGGAFF.

The V and J genes are TRBV6-5 and TRBJ2-7; 9 nucleotides match TRBD1. The ends lost 2 bases at V and 4 bases at J; junction bases unmatched: 9. The CDR3 consists of 16 residues. CDR1 and CDR2 (germline): MNHEY, SVGAGI. The CDR3 region is CASSYRAGTGLYEQYF. The CDR3 DNA reads as TGTGCCAGCAGTTACCGTGCCGGGACAGGGCTTTACGAGCAGTACTTC.

This clonotype appeared a few times. The V and J genes are TRBV7-9 and TRBJ1-4, with 9 bases that match TRBD1. Per the germline V gene, CDR1 is SEHNR and CDR2 is FQNEAQ (reference sequence). This CDR3 region has 15 residues. Unmatched junction bases numbered 9, after V lost 5 bases and J lost 8 bases. The CDR3 loop reads CASSARQGVEEKLFF. The CDR3 DNA reads as TGTGCCAGCAGCGCCCGACAGGGGGTGGAGGAAAAACTGTTTTTT.

This clonotype was seen a handful of times. The chain joins TRBV20-1 to TRBJ1-2; D not resolved. The CDR3 covers 14 residues. V was cut by 0 bases and J by 4 bases, with 12 bases left in between. Looked up from germline, CDR1 is DFQATT and CDR2 is SNEGSKA (reference sequence). The CDR3 loop is CSARDRADTYGYTF. Here the CDR3 DNA reads TGCAGTGCTAGAGACCGAGCGGATACCTATGGCTACACCTTC.

This clonotype was found many times. This sequence joins TRBV12-3 or TRBV12-4 and TRBJ2-4; D is perhaps TRBD2 (6 bases). The CDR3 runs 14 residues. Trimming took off 10 bases at V and 3 bases at J, with 16 bases between the two ends. CDR3 in DNA: TGTGCCACCAAACATGTGGGGGGCAAAAACATTCAGTACTTC. Its protein is CATKHVGGKNIQYF.

This clonotype was seen more than once but under ten times. This sequence joins TRBV28 and TRBJ1-3; no clear D. The CDR3 runs 13 residues. The germline V gene encodes CDR1 MDHEN and CDR2 SYDVKM. Between the trimmed V and J ends, which lost 7 bases and 0 bases, there was a span of 7 bases. CDR3 in amino acids: CASTIHSGNTIYF. The DNA for the CDR3 is TGTGCCAGCACCATACACTCTGGAAACACCATATATTTT.

The DNA for the CDR3 is TGTGCCAGCAGTTACGTGGGGGGCACAGATACGCAGTATTTT. Amino acid sequence: CASSYVGGTDTQYF. V and J are TRBV6-2 or TRBV6-3 and TRBJ2-3; D might be TRBD1 or TRBD2, each matching 5 bases. The CDR3 extends over 14 amino acids. V gave up 2 bases and J gave up 1 base, with 7 bases separating them. In germline, CDR1 is MNHEY, CDR2 SVGEGT.

The chain couples TRBV7-6 to TRBJ1-2; 12 bases align to TRBD1. CDR1 and CDR2 (germline): SGHVS, FNYEAQ. CDR3 size: 16 residues. The trim removed 4 bases at V and 1 base at J, leaving 4 bases unmatched. As DNA, the CDR3 is TGTGCCAGCAGCTCGGGACAGGGGGCGCGTAACTATGGCTACACCTTC. The encoded protein is CASSSGQGARNYGYTF. Drawing the rest from reference TRBV7-6 and TRBJ1-2, the complete variable domain is GAGVSQSPRYKVTKRGQDVALRCDPISGHVSLYWYRQALGQGPEFLTYFNYEAQQDKSGLPNDRFSAERPEGSISTLTIQRTEQRDSAMYRCASSSGQGARNYGYTFGSGTRLTVV.

This clonotype was counted only a few times. V is TRBV27 and J is TRBJ2-6; a possible D gene is TRBD2 (5 bases). V lost 3 bases and J lost 0, with 6 bases in between. The CDR3 length is 15 residues. Germline V gives CDR1 MNHEY, CDR2 SMNVEV (reference sequence). Here the CDR3 DNA reads TGTGCCAGCAGTTTCGAGGGCTCTGGGGCCAACGTCCTGACTTTC. Its protein is CASSFEGSGANVLTF.

This clonotype was found a few times. CDR3 in DNA: TGTGCCAGCAGCTTAAACTGGGGGCTCTCCTACAATGAGCAGTTCTTC. Translated: CASSLNWGLSYNEQFF. The rearrangement uses TRBV7-2 and TRBJ2-1; D may be TRBD1 (6 bases). The germline V and J ends were trimmed by 2 bases and 0 bases, with 11 bases remaining between them. CDR3 size: 16 residues. The germline gives CDR1 SGHTA, CDR2 FQGNSA.

This clonotype was detected a few times. The chain couples TRBV7-9 to TRBJ1-4, with D perhaps matching TRBD1 (6 bases). Trimming cost V 5 bases and J 10 bases, with 11 bases left between them. Germline CDR1 reads SEHNR; CDR2 reads FQNEAQ (reference sequence). CDR3 length equals 12 residues. The CDR3 DNA reads TGTGCCAGCAGCCCCGGGACACCAAAACTGTTTTTT. Amino acids: CASSPGTPKLFF. The full variable domain, with the rest looked up from reference TRBV7-9 and TRBJ1-4, is DTGVSQNPRHKITKRGQNVTFRCDPISEHNRLYWYRQTLGQGPEFLTYFQNEAQLEKSRLLSDRFSAERPKGSFSTLEIQRTEQGDSAMYLCASSPGTPKLFFGSGTQLSVL.

This clonotype was observed a few times. The chain couples TRBV7-2 to TRBJ1-5; no clear D. In germline, CDR1 is SGHTA, CDR2 FQGNSA. Trimming cost V 5 bases and J 4 bases, with 6 bases left between them. The CDR3 runs to 12 residues. CDR3 sequence: CASSVLNQPQHF. The CDR3 DNA reads as TGTGCCAGCAGCGTCCTAAATCAGCCCCAGCATTTT.